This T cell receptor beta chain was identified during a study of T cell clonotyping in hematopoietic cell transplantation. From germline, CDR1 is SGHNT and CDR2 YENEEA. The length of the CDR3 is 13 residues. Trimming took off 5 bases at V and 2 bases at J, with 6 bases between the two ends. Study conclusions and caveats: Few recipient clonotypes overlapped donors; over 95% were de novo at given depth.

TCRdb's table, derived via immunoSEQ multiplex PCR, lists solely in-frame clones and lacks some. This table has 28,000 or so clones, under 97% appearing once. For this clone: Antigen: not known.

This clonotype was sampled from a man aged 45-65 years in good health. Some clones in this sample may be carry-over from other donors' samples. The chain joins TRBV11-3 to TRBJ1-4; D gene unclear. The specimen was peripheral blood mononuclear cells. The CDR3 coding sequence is TGTGCCAGCAGCAGGCAGACTAATGAAAAACTGTTTTTT. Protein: CASSRQTNEKLFF.